Listed below are T cell receptor beta chains from one sample, sequenced in a study of shared clonotypes between healthy human individuals. Profiling relied on immunoSEQ multiplex PCR, and the TCRdb table lists in-frame clones only, not all of them. This sample has hundreds of thousands of clones; about 91% occur once, and the top ten carry roughly 22%. The specimen sequenced was naive CD8+ T cells sorted from blood. Source of these receptors: a man aged 30 to 45 in good health. The CDR3 runs from the conserved cysteine through the conserved F or W. A D gene is named only where the DNA matches it firmly. Clone sizes are given selectively: once, few, many, or a class where the clone is expanded.

>TRBJ2-1|.|TRBV4-3|TRBD2
CASSQDHSLAGVEFF
TGCGCCAGCAGCCAAGATCACTCCCTAGCGGGAGTCGAGTTCTTC
>TRBJ2-3|.|TRBV2|.
CASSVLSTDTQYF
TGTGCCAGCAGTGTACTAAGCACAGATACGCAGTATTTT
>TRBJ1-2|.|TRBV29-1|.
CSVDRVGANYGYTF
TGCAGCGTTGATAGGGTGGGGGCTAACTATGGCTACACCTTC
>TRBJ2-1|.|TRBV2|TRBD2
CASSDITSGDSYNEQFF
TGTGCCAGCAGTGACATAACTAGCGGGGACTCCTACAATGAGCAGTTCTTC
>TRBJ1-2|.|TRBV6-4|.
CASSDNRVFYGYTF
TGTGCCAGCAGTGACAACAGGGTTTTCTATGGCTACACCTTC
>TRBJ1-1|.|TRBV7-2|.
CASTPDPTLEAFF
TGTGCCAGCACCCCGGACCCGACGCTAGAAGCTTTCTTT
>TRBJ2-2|once|TRBV9|.
CASSVEGRATGELFF
TGTGCCAGCAGCGTAGAGGGACGGGCGACCGGGGAGCTGTTTTTT
>TRBJ1-1|.|TRBV7-9|.
CASSSPGGNTEAFF
TGTGCCAGCAGCTCCCCGGGGGGGAACACTGAAGCTTTCTTT
>TRBJ2-1|.|TRBV7-9|.
CASIKLADNEQFF
TGTGCCAGCATAAAGTTAGCGGACAATGAGCAGTTCTTC
>TRBJ2-2|once|TRBV29-1|.
CSVRGAEWGTGELFF
TGCAGCGTTAGAGGTGCGGAGTGGGGCACCGGGGAGCTGTTTTTT
>TRBJ2-3|.|TRBV19|TRBD2
CASRQLAGEPDTQYF
TGTGCCAGTAGGCAACTAGCGGGAGAGCCAGATACGCAGTATTTT
>TRBJ2-3|.|TRBV10-3|.
CAIKAGGTQIYATDTQYF
TGTGCCATCAAGGCGGGTGGAACACAGATTTACGCCACAGATACGCAGTATTTT
>TRBJ1-4|few|TRBV7-9|TRBD1
CASRGTGGEKLFF
TGTGCCAGCAGGGGCACAGGGGGTGAAAAACTGTTTTTT
>TRBJ2-1|.|TRBV10-2|.
CASSDDRQEQFF
TGCGCCAGCAGTGATGACCGACAGGAGCAGTTCTTC
>TRBJ2-7|few|TRBV5-1|.
CASSSGTLPSYEQYF
TGCGCCAGCAGCTCAGGGACACTTCCCTCCTACGAGCAGTACTTC
>TRBJ2-7|.|TRBV2|.
CASSGETGSYEQYF
TGTGCCAGCAGTGGTGAGACAGGCTCCTACGAGCAGTACTTC
>TRBJ2-7|.|TRBV6-1|TRBD1
CASSGNRGSDYEQYF
TGTGCCAGCAGTGGAAACAGGGGATCCGACTACGAGCAGTACTTC
>TRBJ2-1|.|TRBV7-3|.
CASSPRGYEQFF
TGTGCCAGCAGCCCACGGGGCTATGAGCAGTTCTTC
>TRBJ1-5|.|TRBV6-5|TRBD1
CASGDRDNQPQHF
TGTGCCAGCGGGGACAGGGACAATCAGCCCCAGCATTTT
>TRBJ2-1|.|TRBV2|.
CASSPPTRDNEQFF
TGTGCCAGCAGTCCCCCAACTCGGGACAATGAGCAGTTCTTC
>TRBJ1-2|.|TRBV6-5|.
CASSPGQNYGYTF
TGTGCCAGCAGCCCGGGACAAAACTATGGCTACACCTTC
>TRBJ1-2|few|TRBV9|.
CASSVVDQPIYGYTF
TGTGCCAGCAGCGTAGTAGACCAGCCCATCTATGGCTACACCTTC
>TRBJ2-3|.|TRBV28|TRBD1
CASSADRASTDTQYF
TGTGCCAGCAGTGCGGACAGGGCTAGCACAGATACGCAGTATTTT
>TRBJ2-5|few|TRBV10-3|.
CAISDLTQETQYF
TGTGCCATCAGCGACTTGACACAAGAGACCCAGTACTTC
>TRBJ2-1|.|TRBV7-9|.
CASSLGRVTWYNEQFF
TGTGCCAGCAGCTTAGGGCGGGTCACCTGGTACAATGAGCAGTTCTTC
>TRBJ2-7|once|TRBV7-2|.
CASSLGWGTPEQYF
TGTGCCAGCAGCTTAGGGTGGGGGACCCCCGAGCAGTACTTC
>TRBJ2-1|.|TRBV27|TRBD2
CASSLSSGTYNEQFF
TGTGCCAGCAGTTTATCTAGCGGGACCTACAATGAGCAGTTCTTC
>TRBJ2-1|.|TRBV9|.
CASSDRSNNEQFF
TGTGCCAGCAGCGACCGGAGCAACAATGAGCAGTTCTTC
>TRBJ2-4|.|TRBV7-9|TRBD1
CAGTGSLNPTPVKNIQYF
TGTGCCGGGACAGGGTCTCTTAACCCAACACCTGTTAAAAACATTCAGTACTTC
>TRBJ2-7|.|TRBV27|.
CASSPDTTPYEQYF
TGTGCCAGCAGTCCAGACACCACCCCCTACGAGCAGTACTTC
>TRBJ2-5|.|TRBV7-9|.
CASSFPGAAKETQYF
TGTGCCAGCAGCTTTCCGGGGGCAGCTAAAGAGACCCAGTACTTC
>TRBJ1-1|.|TRBV13|TRBD1
CASSYGQGQDTEAFF
TGTGCCAGCAGCTACGGACAGGGTCAGGACACTGAAGCTTTCTTT
>TRBJ2-1|.|TRBV7-8|.
CASSLAETRTYNEQFF
TGTGCCAGCAGCTTAGCGGAGACTAGGACCTACAATGAGCAGTTCTTC
>TRBJ2-7|.|TRBV10-2|.
CASTVDQGSVYEQYF
TGCGCCAGCACCGTCGACCAGGGATCCGTCTACGAGCAGTACTTC
>TRBJ1-5|.|TRBV6-5|.
CASSYSMGGPQHF
TGTGCCAGCAGTTACTCGATGGGGGGGCCCCAGCATTTT
>TRBJ2-2|.|TRBV6-5|.
CASSGGGELFF
TGTGCCAGCAGCGGCGGGGGGGAGCTGTTTTTT
>TRBJ2-1|.|TRBV27|.
CASSSITGRSSYNEQFF
TGTGCCAGCAGTTCCATAACAGGGCGAAGCTCCTACAATGAGCAGTTCTTC
>TRBJ2-7|.|TRBV5-6|.
CASSPTNLYEQYF
TGTGCCAGCAGCCCGACGAACCTCTACGAGCAGTACTTC
>TRBJ1-5|once|TRBV11-2|.
CASSLVGDPAQPQHF
TGTGCCAGCAGCTTAGTAGGGGATCCCGCGCAGCCCCAGCATTTT
>TRBJ2-1|.|TRBV15|TRBD2
CATSTLAAAYNEQFF
TGTGCCACCAGCACCCTAGCGGCCGCATACAATGAGCAGTTCTTC
>TRBJ2-7|.|TRBV13|.
CASSDLAAGTHEQYF
TGTGCCAGCAGCGATTTGGCGGCGGGTACCCACGAGCAGTACTTC